A single sample is the source of the 11 T cell receptor beta chains below, sequenced in a study of blood T cell repertoires in COVID-19. The data were produced by immunoSEQ multiplex PCR, yet TCRdb's version contains in-frame clones alone and is incomplete. This sample has over 150,000 clones; 80% to 90% occur once, and the top ten carry 1% to 1.4%. The sequencing input was peripheral blood. All receptors come from a man between 25 and 39 years old with acute or convalescent COVID-19.

Only a few counts were recorded for this clone. V usage is TRBV5-1 and J usage is TRBJ1-4, with D possibly matching TRBD1 (6 bases). Germline V gives CDR1 SGHRS, CDR2 YFSETQ. Trimming shortened V by 0 bases and J by 6 bases, and 9 bases separated the two germline ends. This CDR3 spans 14 amino acids. The CDR3 spells CASSLVAGDEKLFF. The CDR3 coding sequence is TGCGCCAGCAGCTTGGTGGCAGGGGATGAAAAACTGTTTTTT.

The V call is TRBV10-3, the J call TRBJ2-3; TRBD1 is a possible D gene (5 bases). The V and J ends lost 0 bases and 1 base respectively, with 5 bases between them. Germline CDR1 reads ENHRY; CDR2 reads SYGVKD. This CDR3 spans 14 amino acids. CDR3 in amino acids: CAISESGGTDTQYF. The DNA of the CDR3 is TGTGCCATCAGTGAGTCAGGGGGCACAGATACGCAGTATTTT.

This clone showed up just once. Other DNA sequences in this specimen translate into the identical CDR3. The J gene is TRBJ1-3, the V gene TRBV5-1, with a tentative D call TRBD1 (5 bases). Trimming stripped 0 bases from V and 7 bases from J, with 11 bases between. The CDR3 loop spans 14 amino acids. CDR1 is SGHRS and CDR2 is YFSETQ in the germline V gene. CDR3 sequence (DNA): TGCGCCAGCAGCTTGGAGGCAGGGCGGAACACCATATATTTT. Translated: CASSLEAGRNTIYF.

This clone was counted a few times. The chain has TRBV27 and TRBJ2-3, with 7 bases matching TRBD2. CDR3 length: 15 amino acids. J gave up 7 bases and V 1 base, and 8 bases lay outside the gene matches. Germline CDR1 reads MNHEY; CDR2 reads SMNVEV (reference sequence). CDR3 coding DNA: TGTGCCAGCAGTTTATATCCATTGCGGGAGAATACGCAGTATTTT. This gives the protein CASSLYPLRENTQYF.

This clone was recorded a few times. The chain combines TRBV25-1 with TRBJ1-5; no reliable D call. V was pared by 8 bases and J by 9 bases, with 20 bases between. The germline V gene has CDR1 MGHDK and CDR2 SYGVNS. This CDR3 region has 14 residues. CDR3 bases: TGTGCCAGCTCCGTCGGGATGGAGGGCCGGCCCCAGCATTTT. Its protein is CASSVGMEGRPQHF.

This chain's CDR3 is CASSGSRGQLVSPLHF. CDR3 coding DNA: TGTGCCAGCAGTGGTAGCAGGGGGCAGCTTGTTTCACCCCTCCACTTT. The chain recombines TRBV6-1 with TRBJ1-6; TRBD1 aligns across 8 bases. Trimming took 4 bases from V and 9 from J; bases not matched to a gene: 11. The germline gives CDR1 MNHNS, CDR2 SASEGT. This CDR3 contains 16 residues.

The chain recombines TRBV1 with TRBJ2-7; TRBD1, as called in the table, went unchecked against the DNA. TRBV1 is listed as a pseudogene. CDR3 length: 17 amino acids. The CDR3 DNA reads TGCACCAGCAGCCAAGTATATGGGCAGGCCTTAGGTTACGAGCAGTACTTC. This encodes CTSSQVYGQALGYEQYF.

The DNA of the CDR3 is TGTGCCAGCAGCGGAACAAGAGGTGGGCGGGGTTCGGCCCTCCACTTT. Its protein is CASSGTRGGRGSALHF. This chain joins TRBV3-1 (or the pseudogene TRBV3-2) and TRBJ1-6; D not certain. Germline V CDR1 and CDR2: LGHDT, YNNKEL (reference sequence). The length of the CDR3 is 16 residues. V was trimmed by 5 bases and J by 14 bases, leaving 25 bases between them.

The chain recombines TRBV5-3 with TRBJ1-5, with TRBD1 matching over 7 bases. TRBV5-3 is classed as an ORF, of uncertain function. The V gene end was trimmed by 10 bases and the J gene end by 7 bases; junction bases not matched to a gene: 11. CDR3 length equals 13 residues. CDR3 DNA: TGTGCCCCACTCCCTAGACAGGGCCAGCCCCAGCATTTT. Encoded protein: CAPLPRQGQPQHF.

This chain's CDR3 is CASSLLDRYYGYTF. For the CDR3, the DNA is TGTGCCAGCAGTTTATTGGACAGGTACTATGGCTACACCTTC. The V gene is TRBV28, the J gene TRBJ1-2; 7 nucleotides agree with TRBD1. Losses at the gene ends were 1 base for V and 3 bases for J; bases not matched to a gene: 2. The length of the CDR3 is 14 residues. Germline assignment: CDR1 MDHEN and CDR2 SYDVKM.

The chain uses TRBV7-2 and TRBJ2-1, with D hard to call. V was pared by 0 bases and J by 7 bases, with 4 bases between. Germline CDR1 and CDR2: SGHTA and FQGNSA. This CDR3 contains 12 residues. CDR3 sequence: CASSLAANEQFF. The CDR3 region has the DNA TGTGCCAGCAGCTTAGCAGCGAATGAGCAGTTCTTC.